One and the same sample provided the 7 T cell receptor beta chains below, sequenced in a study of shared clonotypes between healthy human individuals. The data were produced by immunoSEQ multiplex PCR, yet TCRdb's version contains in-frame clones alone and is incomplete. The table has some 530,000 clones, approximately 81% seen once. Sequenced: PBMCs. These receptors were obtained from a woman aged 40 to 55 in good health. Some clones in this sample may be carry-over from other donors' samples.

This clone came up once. DNA of the CDR3: TGTGCCAGCAGCGCCCAGCGGACTAGCACAGATACGCAGTATTTT. It translates to CASSAQRTSTDTQYF. V is TRBV9 and J is TRBJ2-3; maybe TRBD2 (5 bases). CDR1 and CDR2 from the germline V gene are SGDLS and YYNGEE. This CDR3 spans 15 amino acids. V gave up 3 bases and J gave up 0 bases, with 11 bases separating them.

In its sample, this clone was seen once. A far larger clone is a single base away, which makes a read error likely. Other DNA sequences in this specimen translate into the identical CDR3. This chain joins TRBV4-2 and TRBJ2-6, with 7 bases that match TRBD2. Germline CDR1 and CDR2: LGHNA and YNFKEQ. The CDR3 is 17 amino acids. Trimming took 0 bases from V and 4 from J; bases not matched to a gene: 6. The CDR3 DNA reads TGTGCCAGCAGCCAAGATGCGGGGGTAGCCGGGGCCAACGTCCTGACTTTC. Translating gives CASSQDAGVAGANVLTF.

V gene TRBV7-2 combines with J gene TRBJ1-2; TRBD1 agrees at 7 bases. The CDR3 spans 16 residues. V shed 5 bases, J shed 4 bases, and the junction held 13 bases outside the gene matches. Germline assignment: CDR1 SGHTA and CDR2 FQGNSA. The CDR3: CASSTRTGGSGYGYTF. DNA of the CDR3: TGTGCCAGCAGCACTCGGACAGGCGGCTCGGGCTATGGCTACACCTTC.

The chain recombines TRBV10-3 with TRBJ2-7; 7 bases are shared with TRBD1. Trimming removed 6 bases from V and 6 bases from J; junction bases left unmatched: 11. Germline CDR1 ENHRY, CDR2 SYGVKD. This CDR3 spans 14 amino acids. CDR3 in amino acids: CAISAPGQLAEQYF. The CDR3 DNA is TGTGCCATCAGCGCCCCGGGACAGTTAGCCGAGCAGTACTTC.

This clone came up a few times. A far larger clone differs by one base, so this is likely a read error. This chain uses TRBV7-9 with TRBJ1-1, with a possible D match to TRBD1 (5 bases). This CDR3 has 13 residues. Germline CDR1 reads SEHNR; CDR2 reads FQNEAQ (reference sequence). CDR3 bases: TGTGCCAGCAGCTTTTGGGGGAACGCTGAAGCTTTCTTT. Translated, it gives CASSFWGNAEAFF. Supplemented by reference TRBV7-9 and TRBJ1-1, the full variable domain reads DTGVSQNPRHKITKRGQNVTFRCDPISEHNRLYWYRQTLGQGPEFLTYFQNEAQLEKSRLLSDRFSAERPKGSFSTLEIQRTEQGDSAMYLCASSFWGNAEAFFGQGTRLTVV.

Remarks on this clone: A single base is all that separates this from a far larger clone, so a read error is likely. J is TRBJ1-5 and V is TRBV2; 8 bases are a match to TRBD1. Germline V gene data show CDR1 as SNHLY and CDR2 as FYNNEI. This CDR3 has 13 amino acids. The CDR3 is CVSSGQGGQPQHF. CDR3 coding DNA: TGTGTCAGCAGCGGACAGGGCGGCCAGCCCCAGCATTTT. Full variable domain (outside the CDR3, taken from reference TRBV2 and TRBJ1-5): EPEVTQTPSHQVTQMGQEVILRCVPISNHLYFYWYRQILGQKVEFLVSFYNNEISEKSEIFDDQFSVERPDGSNFTLKIRSTKLEDSAMYFCVSSGQGGQPQHFGDGTRLSIL.

The CDR3 nucleotides read TGCGCCAGCAGTTCAGGGGGCTACGAGCAGTACTTC. Amino acids: CASSSGGYEQYF. The gene calls are TRBV10-1 and TRBJ2-7; 7 bases agree with TRBD1. Trimming took 5 bases from V and 3 from J; bases not matched to a gene: 1. CDR1 and CDR2 (germline): WNHNN, SYGVQD (reference sequence). This CDR3 comprises 12 residues.